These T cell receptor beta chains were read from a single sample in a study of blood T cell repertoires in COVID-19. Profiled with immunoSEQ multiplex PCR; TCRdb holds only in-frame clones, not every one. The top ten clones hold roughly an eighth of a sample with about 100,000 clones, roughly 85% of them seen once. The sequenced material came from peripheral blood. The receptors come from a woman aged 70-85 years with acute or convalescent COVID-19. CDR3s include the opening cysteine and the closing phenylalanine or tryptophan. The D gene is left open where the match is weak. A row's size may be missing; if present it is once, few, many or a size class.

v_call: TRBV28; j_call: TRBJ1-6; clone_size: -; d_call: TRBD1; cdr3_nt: TGTGCCAGCGGTGGGGACGGGACAGGGAACAATTCACCCCTCCACTTT; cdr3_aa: CASGGDGTGNNSPLHF
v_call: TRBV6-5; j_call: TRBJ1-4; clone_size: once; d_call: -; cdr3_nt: TGTGCCAGCAGTTACGGCGCGGTCCGATTGGAAAAACTGTTTTTT; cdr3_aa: CASSYGAVRLEKLFF
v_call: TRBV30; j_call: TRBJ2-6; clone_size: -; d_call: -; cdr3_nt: TGTGCCTGCGTCCTCATCCCGGGACTCCAGCCTGGGGCCAACGTCCTGACTTTC; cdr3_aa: CACVLIPGLQPGANVLTF
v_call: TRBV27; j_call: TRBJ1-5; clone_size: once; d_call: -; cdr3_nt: TGTGCCAGCAGATACGGAGCGGGGGATCAGCCCCAGCATTTT; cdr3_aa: CASRYGAGDQPQHF
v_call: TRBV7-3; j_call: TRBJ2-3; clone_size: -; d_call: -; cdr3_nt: TGTGCCAGCAGCCCTCCGGGGGGCTATGGAGATACGCAGTATTTT; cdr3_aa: CASSPPGGYGDTQYF
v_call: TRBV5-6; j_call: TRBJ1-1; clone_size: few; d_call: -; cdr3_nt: TGTGCCAGCAGCAGGGGCACTGAAGCTTTCTTT; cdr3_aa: CASSRGTEAFF
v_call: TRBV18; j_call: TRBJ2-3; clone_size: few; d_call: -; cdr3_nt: TGTGCCAGCTCACCGGGGAGGGATACGCAGTATTTT; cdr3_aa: CASSPGRDTQYF
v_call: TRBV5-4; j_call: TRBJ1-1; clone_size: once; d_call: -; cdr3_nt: TGTGCCAGCAGCTTGGAGGGGCCGGTCACTGAAGCTTTCTTT; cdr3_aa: CASSLEGPVTEAFF
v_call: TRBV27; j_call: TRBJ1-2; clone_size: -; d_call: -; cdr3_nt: TGTGCCAGCAGTTTAAATGCGGGGAACTATGGCTACACCTTC; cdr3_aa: CASSLNAGNYGYTF
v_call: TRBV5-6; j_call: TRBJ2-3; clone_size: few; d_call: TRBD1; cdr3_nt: TGTGCCAGCAGCTTGGTAGTGACAGGGGGAAATACGCAGTATTTT; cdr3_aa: CASSLVVTGGNTQYF
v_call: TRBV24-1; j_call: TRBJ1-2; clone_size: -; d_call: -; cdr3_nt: TGTGCCACCAGTGATTATACGGCGGTGGGCTACACCTTC; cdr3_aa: CATSDYTAVGYTF
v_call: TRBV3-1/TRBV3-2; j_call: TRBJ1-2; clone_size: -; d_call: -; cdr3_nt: TGTGCCAGCAGCCCACTCCAGGGTTATGGCTACACCTTC; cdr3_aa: CASSPLQGYGYTF
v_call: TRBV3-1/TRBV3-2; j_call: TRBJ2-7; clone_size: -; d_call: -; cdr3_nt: TGTGCCAGCAGCCATAACACGGGATCCTCCTACGAGCAGTACTTC; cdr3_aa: CASSHNTGSSYEQYF
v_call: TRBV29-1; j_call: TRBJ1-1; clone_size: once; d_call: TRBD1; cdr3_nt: TGCAGCGTTCACAGGGGAGGTAACACTGAAGCTTTCTTT; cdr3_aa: CSVHRGGNTEAFF
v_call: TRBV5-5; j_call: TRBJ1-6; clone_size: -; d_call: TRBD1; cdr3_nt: TGTGCCAGCAGCTTGGCCGGGACAGGGTTTAATTCACCCCTCCACTTT; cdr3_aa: CASSLAGTGFNSPLHF
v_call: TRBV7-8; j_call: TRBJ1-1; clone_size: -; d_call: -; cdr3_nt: TGTGCCAGCAGCACGCGACAGGAGTCCATGAACACTGAAGCTTTCTTT; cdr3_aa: CASSTRQESMNTEAFF
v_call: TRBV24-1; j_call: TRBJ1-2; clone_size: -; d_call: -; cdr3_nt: TGTGCCACCAGTGACCCTGCCAGAAACTATGGCTACACCTTC; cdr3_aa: CATSDPARNYGYTF
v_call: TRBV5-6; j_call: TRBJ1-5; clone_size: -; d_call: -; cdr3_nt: TGTGCCAGCAGCTTGAAGCCCATCTATCAGCCCCAGCATTTT; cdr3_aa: CASSLKPIYQPQHF
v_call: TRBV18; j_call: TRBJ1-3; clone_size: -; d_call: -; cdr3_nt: TGTGCCAGCTCACCCAGGGTGGAAGCTGGAAACACCATATATTTT; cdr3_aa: CASSPRVEAGNTIYF
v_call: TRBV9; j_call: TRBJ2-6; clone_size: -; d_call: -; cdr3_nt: TGTGCCAGCAGCGTAGATACAGGCCAATCTGGGGCCAACGTCCTGACTTTC; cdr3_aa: CASSVDTGQSGANVLTF
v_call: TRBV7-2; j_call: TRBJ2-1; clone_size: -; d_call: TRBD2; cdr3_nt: TGTGCCAGCAGCCCAAGGACTAGCGCTTGGGGGGCCTATGAGCAGTTCTTC; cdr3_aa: CASSPRTSAWGAYEQFF
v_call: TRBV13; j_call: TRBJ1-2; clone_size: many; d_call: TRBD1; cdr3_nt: TGTGCCAGCAGCTTGGGAGACAGGGGAACCTATGGTTACACCTTC; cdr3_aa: CASSLGDRGTYGYTF
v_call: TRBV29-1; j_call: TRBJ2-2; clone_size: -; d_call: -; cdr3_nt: TGCAGCGTTGAAGAGTCGGGTGGCGGGGAGCTGTTTTTT; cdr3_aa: CSVEESGGGELFF
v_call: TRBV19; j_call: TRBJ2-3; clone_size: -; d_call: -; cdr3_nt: TGTGCCAGTAGTGCAGACACAGATACGCAGTATTTT; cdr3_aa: CASSADTDTQYF
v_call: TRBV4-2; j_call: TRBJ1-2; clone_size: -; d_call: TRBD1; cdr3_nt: TGTGCCAGCAGCCAAGGGACAGGAAACTATGGCTACACCTTC; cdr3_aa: CASSQGTGNYGYTF
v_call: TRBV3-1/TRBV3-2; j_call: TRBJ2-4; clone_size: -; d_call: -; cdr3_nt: TGTGCCAGCAGCCAGGGTGCAGGGGTAGCCAAAAACATTCAGTACTTC; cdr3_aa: CASSQGAGVAKNIQYF
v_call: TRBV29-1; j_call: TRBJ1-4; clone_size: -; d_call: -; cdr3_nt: TGCAGCGTCAAAAAGGACAGATCCTTAAATGAAAAACTGTTTTTT; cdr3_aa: CSVKKDRSLNEKLFF
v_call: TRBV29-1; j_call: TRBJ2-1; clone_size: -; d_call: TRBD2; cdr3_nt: TGCAGCGTACGGGGGGGGATCTATGAGCAGTTCTTC; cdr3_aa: CSVRGGIYEQFF
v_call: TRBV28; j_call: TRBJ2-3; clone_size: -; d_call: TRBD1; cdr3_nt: TGTGCCAGCAGTCCCCGCGCCCGGACAGGTACGCAGTATTTT; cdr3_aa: CASSPRARTGTQYF
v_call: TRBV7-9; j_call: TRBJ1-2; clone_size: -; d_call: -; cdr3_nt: TGTGCCAGCAGCCACCAAAACTGGGACAACGATGGCTACACCTTC; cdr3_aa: CASSHQNWDNDGYTF
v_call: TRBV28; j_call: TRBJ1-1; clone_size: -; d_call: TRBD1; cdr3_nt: TGTGCCAGCAGCATGTTACAGGGGGCGCGAGCTTTCTTT; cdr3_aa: CASSMLQGARAFF
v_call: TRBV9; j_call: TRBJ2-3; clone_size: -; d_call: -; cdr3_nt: TGTGCCAGCAGCGTAGACAGACAAGATACGCAGTATTTT; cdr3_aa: CASSVDRQDTQYF
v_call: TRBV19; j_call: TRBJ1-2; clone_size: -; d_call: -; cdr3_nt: TGTGCCAGTAGTATAGACCCCCGACGGAGCAGCTATGGCTACACCTTC; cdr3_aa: CASSIDPRRSSYGYTF
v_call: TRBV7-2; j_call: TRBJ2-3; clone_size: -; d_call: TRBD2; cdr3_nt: TGTGCCAGCAGCTTAGAGGTAGCGGGGTTCACAGATACGCAGTATTTT; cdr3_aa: CASSLEVAGFTDTQYF
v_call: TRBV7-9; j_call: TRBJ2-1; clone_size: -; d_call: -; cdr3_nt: TGTGCCAGCAGCTTACTGCAGGGCGGCCACAATGAGCAGTTCTTC; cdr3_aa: CASSLLQGGHNEQFF
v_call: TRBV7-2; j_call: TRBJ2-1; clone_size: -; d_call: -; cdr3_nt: TGTGCCAGCAGCTTGATAGCCGACTCAACCTACAATGAGCAGTTCTTC; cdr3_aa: CASSLIADSTYNEQFF
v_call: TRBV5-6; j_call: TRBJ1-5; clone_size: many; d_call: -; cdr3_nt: TGTGCCAGCAGCTTAACCCGATCGCGAGCCCAGCATTTT; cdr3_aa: CASSLTRSRAQHF
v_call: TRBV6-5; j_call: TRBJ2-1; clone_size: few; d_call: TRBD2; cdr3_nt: TGTGCCAGCAGTCTAGCGGGGCGTTATAATGAGCAGTTCTTC; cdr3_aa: CASSLAGRYNEQFF
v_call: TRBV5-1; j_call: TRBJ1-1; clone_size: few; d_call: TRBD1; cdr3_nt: TGCGCCAGCAGCCGTTTAGGACAGGGGATGAACACTGAAGCTTTCTTT; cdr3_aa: CASSRLGQGMNTEAFF
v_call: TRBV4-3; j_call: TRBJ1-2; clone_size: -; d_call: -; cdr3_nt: TGCGCCAGCAGCCAAGATATTGCGGGGGCTTATGGCTACACCTTC; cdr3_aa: CASSQDIAGAYGYTF
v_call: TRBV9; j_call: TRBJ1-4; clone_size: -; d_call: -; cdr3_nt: TGTGCCAGCAGCGCCGATGAAAAACTGTTTTTT; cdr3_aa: CASSADEKLFF
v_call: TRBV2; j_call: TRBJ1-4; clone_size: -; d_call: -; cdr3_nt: TGTGCCAGCAGTCTCAGGCCCCTTGAAAAACTGTTTTTT; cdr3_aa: CASSLRPLEKLFF
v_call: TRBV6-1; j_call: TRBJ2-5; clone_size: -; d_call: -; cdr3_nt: TGTGCCAGCAGTGAAGGCAGGGTACCAGAGACCCAGTACTTC; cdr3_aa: CASSEGRVPETQYF
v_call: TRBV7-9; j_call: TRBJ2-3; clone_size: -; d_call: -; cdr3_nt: TGTGCCAGCAGCTTTGTCCTACAGCCGAATACGCAGTATTTT; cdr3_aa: CASSFVLQPNTQYF
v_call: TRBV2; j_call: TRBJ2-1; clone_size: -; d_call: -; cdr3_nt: TGTGCCAGCAGGGGGGCTGAATTCAATGAGCAGTTCTTC; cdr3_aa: CASRGAEFNEQFF
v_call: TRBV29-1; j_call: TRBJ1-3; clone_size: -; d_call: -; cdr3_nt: TGCAGCGTCGAACAGTCCTCTGGAAACACCATATATTTT; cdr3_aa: CSVEQSSGNTIYF
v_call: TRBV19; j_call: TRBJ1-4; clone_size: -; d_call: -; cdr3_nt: TGTGCCAGTACCAATATGGTGGTCGGGATTGCAACTAATGAAAAACTGTTTTTT; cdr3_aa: CASTNMVVGIATNEKLFF
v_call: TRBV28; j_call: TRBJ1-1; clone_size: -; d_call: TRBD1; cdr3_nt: TGTGCCAGCAGTTCATTACAGGGGGTGGGGGCCACTGAAGCTTTCTTT; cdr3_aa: CASSSLQGVGATEAFF
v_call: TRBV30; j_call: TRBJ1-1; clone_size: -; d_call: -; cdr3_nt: TGTGCCTGTTCAAGCATGAACACTGAAGCTTTCTTT; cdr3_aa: CACSSMNTEAFF
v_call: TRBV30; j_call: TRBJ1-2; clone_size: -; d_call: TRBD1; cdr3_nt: TGTGGGTGGACGACAGGGGAGGGCAAAGGCTACACCTTC; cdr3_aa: CGWTTGEGKGYTF
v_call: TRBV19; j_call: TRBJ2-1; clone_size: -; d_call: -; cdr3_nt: TGTGCCAGTAGTTCAAACTCCCTCAATGAGCAGTTCTTC; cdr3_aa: CASSSNSLNEQFF
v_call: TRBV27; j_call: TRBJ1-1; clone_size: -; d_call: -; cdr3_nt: TGTGCCAGCAGTTTAACGGGACATCCGAACACTGAAGCTTTCTTT; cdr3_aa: CASSLTGHPNTEAFF
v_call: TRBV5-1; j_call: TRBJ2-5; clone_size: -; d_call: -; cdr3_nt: TGCGCCAGCAGCTCCAGGACACGCTCCCAAGAGACCCAGTACTTC; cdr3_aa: CASSSRTRSQETQYF
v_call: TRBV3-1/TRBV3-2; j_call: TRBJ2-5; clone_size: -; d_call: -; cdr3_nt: TGTGCCAGCAGCCAAGAGTTAAGCTCCCAAGAGACCCAGTACTTC; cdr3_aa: CASSQELSSQETQYF
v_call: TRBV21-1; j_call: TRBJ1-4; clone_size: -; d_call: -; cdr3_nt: TGTGCCAGCAGCCCCCCGACAGGGGGCGATGAAAAACTGTTTTTT; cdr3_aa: CASSPPTGGDEKLFF
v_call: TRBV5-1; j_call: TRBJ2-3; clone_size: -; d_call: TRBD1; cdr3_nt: TGCGCCAGCAGCGGACAGGTTAGCACAGATACGCAGTATTTT; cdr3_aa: CASSGQVSTDTQYF
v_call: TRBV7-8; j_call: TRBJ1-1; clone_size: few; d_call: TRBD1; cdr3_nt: TGTGCCAGCACGCGAGGGGGCAGGCAGAACACTGAAGCTTTCTTT; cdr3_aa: CASTRGGRQNTEAFF
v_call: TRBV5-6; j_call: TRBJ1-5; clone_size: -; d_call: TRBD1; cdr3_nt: TGTGCCAGCAGCTCGATAGGGGGCGCGGATAGCAATCAGCCCCAGCATTTT; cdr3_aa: CASSSIGGADSNQPQHF
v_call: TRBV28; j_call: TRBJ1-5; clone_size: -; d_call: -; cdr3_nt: TGTGCCAGCAGTTTATGGGGGGGAACCCGGCCCCAGCATTTT; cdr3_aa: CASSLWGGTRPQHF
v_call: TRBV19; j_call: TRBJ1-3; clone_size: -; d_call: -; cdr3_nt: TGTGCCAGTAGTATTGAGACAGCTGGAAACACCATATATTTT; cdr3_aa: CASSIETAGNTIYF